This passage covers 20 T cell receptor beta chains from one sample sequenced in a study of technical replicates of blood from four donors. Assay: immunoSEQ multiplex PCR; the TCRdb copy retains only in-frame clones and omits some. The sample lists under 95,000 clones, roughly 94% occurring once. The sequenced material came from T cells isolated from PBMCs. All receptors come from a human donor in good health.

The chain uses TRBV19 and TRBJ1-2; 8 nucleotides agree with TRBD1. With 3 bases clipped from V and 0 bases from J, the junction kept 3 bases outside the gene matches. This CDR3 is built from 15 residues. Germline V CDR1 and CDR2: LNHDA, SQIVND (reference sequence). The DNA for the CDR3 is TGTGCCAGTAGTATTTCGACAGGGGCTAACTATGGCTACACCTTC. This translates into CASSISTGANYGYTF.

This clone showed up just a few times. This sequence joins TRBV5-1 and TRBJ1-1; D not resolved. CDR3 size: 15 residues. V lost 1 base to trimming and J lost 0 bases, with 10 bases between them. The germline V gene encodes CDR1 SGHRS and CDR2 YFSETQ. This chain's CDR3 is CASSLLYGVNTEAFF. CDR3 bases: TGCGCCAGCAGCTTGCTCTACGGGGTGAACACTGAAGCTTTCTTT.

CDR3 in amino acids: CASSLQGAGEAFF. CDR3 DNA sequence: TGTGCCAGTAGTCTTCAGGGGGCAGGTGAAGCTTTCTTT. This chain connects TRBV19 to TRBJ1-1; 8 nucleotides align to TRBD1. V was clipped by 5 bases and J by 7 bases; unmatched bases: 6. The CDR3 has 13 residues. Germline CDR1 LNHDA, CDR2 SQIVND (reference sequence). The entire variable domain, with the rest obtained from reference TRBV19 and TRBJ1-1, is as follows: DGGITQSPKYLFRKEGQNVTLSCEQNLNHDAMYWYRQDPGQGLRLIYYSQIVNDFQKGDIAEGYSVSREKKESFPLTVTSAQKNPTAFYLCASSLQGAGEAFFGQGTRLTVV.

The chain has TRBV7-2 and TRBJ1-2; 7 nucleotides align to TRBD1. This CDR3 region has 13 residues. With V trimmed by 5 bases and J by 2 bases, 2 bases remained unmatched. Germline loops: CDR1 SGHTA, CDR2 FQGNSA. CDR3 region: CASSEDRNYGYTF. The CDR3 DNA sequence: TGTGCCAGCAGCGAGGACAGGAACTATGGCTACACCTTC.

This sequence joins TRBV7-6 and TRBJ2-3; a weak D match, TRBD2 (5 bases). Germline values: CDR1 SGHVS, CDR2 FNYEAQ. The CDR3 has 17 residues. Trimming pared 2 bases from V and 0 bases from J, leaving 15 bases between. DNA for the CDR3: TGTGCCAGCAGCTTACCGAAGCGGACTCCTAGCACAGATACGCAGTATTTT. This gives the protein CASSLPKRTPSTDTQYF.

The chain joins TRBV29-1 to TRBJ2-2, with 8 bases that match TRBD1. CDR1 and CDR2 (germline): SQVTM, ANQGSEA. V was pared by 6 bases and J by 1 base, with 1 base of the junction left unmatched. The CDR3 is 13 amino acids. The CDR3 bases are TGCAGCGTCGGGACAGGGAACACCGGGGAGCTGTTTTTT. Amino acid sequence: CSVGTGNTGELFF.

The chain uses TRBV12-5 and TRBJ2-7; 10 nucleotides align to TRBD1. The CDR3 has 19 amino acids. J gave up 0 bases and V 2 bases, and 13 bases lay outside the gene matches. Germline assignment: CDR1 LGHNT and CDR2 FRNRAP. This CDR3 reads CASGLSRTGGNGSSYEQYF. CDR3 DNA sequence: TGTGCTAGTGGTTTGTCACGGACAGGGGGAAACGGAAGCTCCTACGAGCAGTACTTC.

The CDR3 coding sequence is TGCAGCGTTTATACAGGGAGCGAGACCCAGTACTTC. Encoded protein: CSVYTGSETQYF. The chain is built from TRBV29-1 and TRBJ2-5; a weak D match, TRBD1 (6 bases). Germline assignment: CDR1 SQVTM and CDR2 ANQGSEA. The V gene lost 5 bases and the J gene lost 5 bases, with 12 bases spanning the gap. There are 12 residues in the CDR3.

The V gene is TRBV19, the J gene TRBJ2-2; 7 bases agree with TRBD1. There are 14 residues in the CDR3. The J segment lost 4 bases and the V segment lost 7 bases, leaving 6 bases of the junction unmatched. Germline V CDR1 and CDR2: LNHDA, SQIVND (reference sequence). This CDR3 is CASTSTGSTGELFF. CDR3 bases: TGTGCCAGTACCTCGACAGGGTCCACCGGGGAGCTGTTTTTT.

This chain links TRBV6-6 with TRBJ1-1; 8 bases are shared with TRBD1. V lost 5 bases, J lost 0 bases, and 5 bases stayed unmatched. Germline V CDR1 and CDR2: MNHNY, SVGAGI (reference sequence). CDR3 size: 15 residues. DNA for the CDR3: TGTGCCAGCAGTGCGGACAGGGTCGTGAACACTGAAGCTTTCTTT. It specifies CASSADRVVNTEAFF.

This clone was counted between two and nine times. This rearrangement joins TRBV25-1 to TRBJ1-5; 10 bases are a match to TRBD1. The germline V gene encodes CDR1 MGHDK and CDR2 SYGVNS. The V gene end was trimmed by 4 bases and the J gene end by 10 bases; junction bases not matched to a gene: 7. This CDR3 spans 14 amino acids. As DNA, the CDR3 is TGTGCCAGCAGTGGGGACAGGGGTGATTTTCCCCAGCATTTT. It is translated as CASSGDRGDFPQHF. The full variable domain, in which reference TRBV25-1 and TRBJ1-5 provide the parts outside the CDR3, is EADIYQTPRYLVIGTGKKITLECSQTMGHDKMYWYQQDPGMELHLIHYSYGVNSTEKGDLSSESTVSRIRTEHFPLTLESARPSHTSQYLCASSGDRGDFPQHFGDGTRLSIL.

This clone has only one observation. CDR3 amino acids: CATRTGGDQPQHF. Written as DNA, the CDR3 is TGTGCCACTAGGACAGGGGGCGATCAGCCCCAGCATTTT. The genes are TRBV19 and TRBJ1-5; 11 bases line up with TRBD1. V trimming: 10 bases; J trimming: 5 bases; junction bases outside the gene matches: 4. Germline V gene sequence: CDR1 LNHDA, CDR2 SQIVND (reference sequence). The CDR3 consists of 13 residues.

This clone came up once. The V call is TRBV7-3, the J call TRBJ1-1; D call uncertain. The V gene lost 2 bases and the J gene lost 3 bases, with 7 bases spanning the gap. There are 13 residues in the CDR3. The germline V gene has CDR1 SGHTA and CDR2 FQGTGA. The CDR3 protein is CASSLDRDTEAFF. The CDR3 bases are TGTGCCAGCAGCTTAGACCGGGACACTGAAGCTTTCTTT.

The rearrangement joins TRBV7-9 to TRBJ2-1, with 11 positions matching TRBD2. From germline, CDR1 is SEHNR and CDR2 FQNEAQ (reference sequence). V dropped 4 bases and J dropped 0; count of bases not matched to a gene: 2. The CDR3 runs to 16 residues. The CDR3 loop reads CASSYSGRASYNEQFF. The DNA of the CDR3 is TGTGCCAGCAGCTATAGCGGGAGGGCCTCCTACAATGAGCAGTTCTTC.

The CDR3 spells CASSFSRGTGLSGANVLTF. CDR3 in DNA: TGTGCCAGCAGCTTTTCTAGAGGGACAGGGTTATCTGGGGCCAACGTCCTGACTTTC. The rearrangement joins TRBV7-2 to TRBJ2-6; the match to TRBD1 covers 9 bases. This CDR3 is built from 19 residues. The junction had 10 bases not matched to a gene; V was cut back by 3 bases and J by 1 base. Looked up from germline, CDR1 is SGHTA and CDR2 is FQGNSA.

The V call is TRBV27, the J call TRBJ1-6; D is possibly TRBD1 (6 bases). CDR3 length: 15 amino acids. The V gene lost 2 bases and the J gene lost 2 bases, with 7 bases spanning the gap. CDR1 is MNHEY and CDR2 is SMNVEV in the germline V gene (reference sequence). DNA for the CDR3: TGTGCCAGCAGTTTAGACAGGACCTATAATTCACCCCTCCACTTT. Its protein product is CASSLDRTYNSPLHF.

V usage is TRBV10-1 and J usage is TRBJ2-7, with D tentatively TRBD1 (6 bases). The germline V gene has CDR1 WNHNN and CDR2 SYGVQD (reference sequence). This CDR3 has 13 residues. V lost 9 bases and J 1 base, leaving 13 bases between the germline ends. CDR3 bases: TGCGCCAGTGCGGACAGCCCATCCTACGAGCAGTACTTC. It codes for CASADSPSYEQYF.

The J gene is TRBJ2-3, the V gene TRBV5-1; 9 nucleotides match TRBD1. With 4 bases clipped from V and 2 bases from J, the junction kept 8 bases outside the gene matches. The CDR3 sequence is 16 residues long. Per germline, CDR1 SGHRS and CDR2 YFSETQ. CDR3 sequence: CASSPQTGGLTDTQYF. CDR3 DNA: TGCGCCAGCAGCCCCCAGACAGGGGGACTCACAGATACGCAGTATTTT. Complete variable domain (other parts from reference TRBV5-1 and TRBJ2-3): KAGVTQTPRYLIKTRGQQVTLSCSPISGHRSVSWYQQTPGQGLQFLFEYFSETQRNKGNFPGRFSGRQFSNSRSEMNVSTLELGDSALYLCASSPQTGGLTDTQYFGPGTRLTVL.

The chain couples TRBV4-1 to TRBJ2-1, with 12 bases aligning to TRBD2. The germline CDR1 and CDR2 sequences are MGHRA and YSYEKL. The CDR3 loop spans 19 amino acids. The V and J ends lost 0 bases and 5 bases, in that order; junction bases with no gene match: 11. CDR3 sequence (DNA): TGCGCCAGCAGCCAAGATCGGGCTAGCGGGAGGGCCCGGGACAATGAGCAGTTCTTC. Translated, it gives CASSQDRASGRARDNEQFF.

V usage is TRBV27 and J usage is TRBJ1-6; 7 nucleotides align to TRBD1. J gave up 9 bases and V 3 bases, and 2 bases lay outside the gene matches. The CDR3 is 13 residues long. CDR1 and CDR2 (germline): MNHEY, SMNVEV (reference sequence). Here the CDR3 reads CASSLTGFSPLHF. The CDR3 nucleotides are TGTGCCAGCAGTTTGACAGGGTTTTCACCCCTCCACTTT.